This record looks at one T cell receptor beta chain sequence and its context. The patients had localized lung adenocarcinoma, a non-small cell subtype. In TCRdb, the PCR reads were re-called with MiXCR into one record per CDR3 protein. Of 20,000 to 25,000 distinct CDR3 sequences in the sample, 40% to 65% are singletons; the top ten hold 20% to 25%. These data are taken from a study of CD4 and CD8 cells across lung adenocarcinoma regions. This TCR was recovered from a male donor with lung adenocarcinoma. The CD4 and CD8 labels of this study may be unreliable. Sequencing input: CD4+ T cells from the center of a lung tumor.

CDR3 amino acids: CASSPRDSTNEQFF. DNA for the CDR3: TGTGCCAGCAGTCCCCGGGACTCCACTAATGAGCAGTTCTTC. The rearrangement uses TRBV12-3 or TRBV12-4 and TRBJ2-1, with D possibly matching TRBD2 (6 bases). The CDR3 runs to 14 residues. Between the trimmed V and J ends, which lost 5 bases and 7 bases, there was a span of 15 bases.